This entry is about one T cell receptor beta chain. This sample is part of a study of cytomegalovirus exposure and HLA in healthy donors. Germline CDR1 and CDR2: LNHDA and SQIVND (reference sequence). The CDR3 covers 16 residues. The V gene end was trimmed by 9 bases and the J gene end by 0 bases; junction bases not matched to a gene: 12. This table comes from immunoSEQ multiplex PCR, and its TCRdb copy is limited to in-frame clones, with some not included. The sample holds tens of thousands of clones, around 92% seen once. J is TRBJ1-1 and V is TRBV19; TRBD1 matches at 8 bases. The source of this sequence is a woman under 30 in good health and CMV-seronegative. The specimen sequenced was PBMCs. The CDR3 sequence is CASVRGRESLNTEAFF. As DNA, the CDR3 is TGTGCCAGCGTCAGGGGGCGTGAAAGTCTGAACACTGAAGCTTTCTTT.